The subject of this entry is one T cell receptor beta chain. The method, 5' RACE with UMI labels, was used to prepare the TRB cDNA libraries. TCRdb reprocessed the 5' RACE reads and keeps a single row for each CDR3 protein, giving no DNA. This table lists approximately 83,000 distinct CDR3 sequences. Phenotypically, naive CD8+ T cells corresponded to CD45RO-CCR7+CD27+CD95-. This entry is derived from a study of CXCR3-negative and CXCR3-positive naive CD8 T cells. This clonotype was obtained from a human donor in good health. Some clones in this sample may be carry-over from other donors' samples. The sample comprised naive CXCR3- CD8+ T cells from blood. Documented subset: CD45RO-CCR7+CD27+CD95- naive CD8+ T cells lacking CXCR3 (TNR3-).

CDR3 protein: CSVDSSSYNEQFF. The chain links TRBV29-1 to TRBJ2-1. The CDR3 is 13 residues long. In germline, CDR1 is SQVTM, CDR2 ANQGSEA.